This T cell receptor beta chain was sequenced in a study of T cell changes during pregnancy in multiple sclerosis (dated by TCRdb to about 2019). Some background on the complete study: Changes in the T cell repertoire over the course of pregnancy were examined in this study in women with multiple sclerosis.

Details on this clone: The antigen it binds to is not known. No qualities accompany the bases; no much larger clone lies one base away.

In the germline V gene (reference sequence), CDR1 corresponds to SGHNT and CDR2 to YYREEE. V lost 5 bases and J lost 5 bases, and the count of bases not matched to a germline gene is 6. The cysteine opens and the phenylalanine closes a CDR3 of 13 amino acids. Left in the record is the CDR3 DNA by itself, 39 bases read in frame from the first base. The library was obtained by the immunoSEQ multiplex PCR assay. In TCRdb, the immuneACCESS table is reduced to in-frame sequences with V and J assigned. These tables do not hold every clone; where another copy was compared, an unresolved V gene accounts for under half, and the others remain unexplained. For this sample the table gives some 38,000 clones, of which around nine tenths were detected only once. Around 0.7% of the sample belongs to the ten largest clones.

Material: CD4+ T cells from peripheral blood mononuclear cells, obtained in the second trimester of pregnancy. This sequence was found in a female donor in good health, enrolled as a control in a pregnancy study. The chain joins TRBV5-4 to TRBJ2-5; the junction holds 7 bases that match TRBD1. CDR3 loop: CASSPTGTETQYF. At the DNA level, the sequence is TGTGCCAGCAGTCCGACAGGGACGGAGACCCAGTACTTC.